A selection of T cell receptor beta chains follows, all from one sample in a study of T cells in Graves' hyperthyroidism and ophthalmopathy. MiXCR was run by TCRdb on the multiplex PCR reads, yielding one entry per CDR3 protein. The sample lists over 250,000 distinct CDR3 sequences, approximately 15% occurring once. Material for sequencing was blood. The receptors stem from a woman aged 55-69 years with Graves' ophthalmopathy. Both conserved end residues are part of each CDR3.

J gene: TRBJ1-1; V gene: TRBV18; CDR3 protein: CASSPMRDSLEAFF
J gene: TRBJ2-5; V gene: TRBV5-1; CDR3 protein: CASSGAGTSQETQYF
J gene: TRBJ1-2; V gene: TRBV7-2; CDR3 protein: CASSLNMRGGYTF
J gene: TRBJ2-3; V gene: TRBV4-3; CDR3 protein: CASSLAGVADTQYF
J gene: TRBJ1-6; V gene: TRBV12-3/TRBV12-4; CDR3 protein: CASRGPLSPLHF
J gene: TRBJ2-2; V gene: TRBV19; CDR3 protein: CASKSLAGNTNTGELFF
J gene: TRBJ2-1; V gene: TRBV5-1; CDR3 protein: CASSPQLAGLYNEQFF
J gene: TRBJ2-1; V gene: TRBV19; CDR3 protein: CASSISVSVQEQFF
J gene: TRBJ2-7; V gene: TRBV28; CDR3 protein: CASSFAGRAYEQYF
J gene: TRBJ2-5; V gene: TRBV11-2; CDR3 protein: CASSLVLDGETQYF
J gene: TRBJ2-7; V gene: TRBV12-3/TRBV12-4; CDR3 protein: CASSEKTGRSYEQYF
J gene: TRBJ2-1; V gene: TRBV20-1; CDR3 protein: CSARDTSSSYNEQFF
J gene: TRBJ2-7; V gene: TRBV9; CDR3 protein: CASSVVGGAPGEQYF
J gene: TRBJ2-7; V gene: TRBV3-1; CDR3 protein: CASSQDGGLVREQYF
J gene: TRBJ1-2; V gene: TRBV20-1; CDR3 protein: CSASPGHYGYTF
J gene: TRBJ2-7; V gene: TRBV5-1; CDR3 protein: CASSLGVIGTGGSYEQYF
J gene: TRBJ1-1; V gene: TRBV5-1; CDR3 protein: CASSLGGTGPTEAFF
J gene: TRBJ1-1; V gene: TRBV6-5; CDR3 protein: CASSYEQGPQPTEAFF
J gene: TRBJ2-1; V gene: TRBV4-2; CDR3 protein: CASSRALGEQFF
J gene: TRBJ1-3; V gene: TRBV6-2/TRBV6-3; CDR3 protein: CASSPLDHSANTIYF
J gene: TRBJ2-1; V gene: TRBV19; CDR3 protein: CASSGGRDDSYFNEQFF
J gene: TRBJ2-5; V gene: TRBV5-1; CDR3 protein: CASSWDSQETQYF